The 10 T cell receptor beta chains below all came from one sample that was sequenced in a study of T-cell reconstitution after alpha-beta-depleted transplantation in children. Unique molecular identifiers were incorporated when the TCRbeta library was constructed. TCRdb re-analysed the PCR reads in MiXCR, keeping a single row per CDR3 protein. This sample has 600,000 to 800,000 distinct CDR3 sequences, with around 13% found just once. The sample was PBMCs, taken before TCRalphabeta/CD19-depleted stem cell transplant. These receptors were obtained from a girl aged 2-15 years with congenital amegakaryocytic thrombocytopenia, due to receive a stem cell transplant.

The V and J genes are TRBV30 and TRBJ2-3; D gene uncertain. From germline, CDR1 is GTSNPN and CDR2 SVGIG (reference sequence). The CDR3 extends over 14 amino acids. V was trimmed by 0 bases and J by 5 bases, leaving 12 bases between them. The CDR3 here is CAWSVATGEDTQYF. The CDR3, as DNA: TGTGCCTGGAGTGTTGCGACGGGTGAAGATACGCAGTATTTT. The full variable domain, completed using reference TRBV30 and TRBJ2-3, is SQTIHQWPATLVQPVGSPLSLECTVEGTSNPNLYWYRQAAGRGLQLLFYSVGIGQISSEVPQNLSASRPQDRQFILSSKKLLLSDSGFYLCAWSVATGEDTQYFGPGTRLTVL.

This clonotype was observed many times. The V and J genes are TRBV20-1 and TRBJ1-1; D is unclear. V dropped 2 bases and J dropped 0 bases, with 10 bases sitting between them. The CDR3 sequence is 14 residues long. CDR1 DFQATT and CDR2 SNEGSKA come from the germline V gene (reference sequence). CDR3 coding DNA: TGCAGTGCTAGACCACCCGGACTGAACACTGAAGCTTTCTTT. The encoded protein is CSARPPGLNTEAFF.

The J gene is TRBJ2-5, the V gene TRBV7-9; 10 bases match TRBD2. Germline V lookup: CDR1 SEHNR, CDR2 FQNEAQ (reference sequence). V shed 4 bases and J 5 bases; nucleotides not matched to a gene: 7. CDR3 size: 15 residues. Here the CDR3 reads CASSYSGTSEETQYF. CDR3 DNA: TGTGCCAGCAGCTACTCCGGGACTAGCGAGGAGACCCAGTACTTC.

This clonotype was counted at least ten times. V gene TRBV5-1 combines with J gene TRBJ2-2; the D is unclear. Looked up from germline, CDR1 is SGHRS and CDR2 is YFSETQ. The CDR3 runs to 14 residues. The V gene lost 5 bases and the J gene lost 2 bases, with 10 bases spanning the gap. DNA for the CDR3: TGCGCCAGCAGGTTTGTTCAAAACACCGGGGAGCTGTTTTTT. Translation gives CASRFVQNTGELFF.

There are a few counts of this clonotype. The chain recombines TRBV7-6 with TRBJ2-1, with 7 bases lining up with TRBD2. Germline V gene sequence: CDR1 SGHVS, CDR2 FNYEAQ. The CDR3 extends over 17 amino acids. J gave up 2 bases and V 1 base, and 8 bases lay outside the gene matches. CDR3 sequence reads: CASSLDGGTIPYNEQFF. DNA for the CDR3: TGTGCCAGCAGCTTAGATGGGGGGACTATACCCTACAATGAGCAGTTCTTC.

This clonotype was seen many times. The rearrangement joins TRBV20-1 to TRBJ2-3; weak D call: TRBD1 (6 bases). This CDR3 is 14 amino acids long. Germline assignment: CDR1 DFQATT and CDR2 SNEGSKA (reference sequence). V was trimmed by 7 bases and J by 4 bases, leaving 18 bases between them. Here the CDR3 reads CSVTGQGHPDTQYF. The CDR3 bases are TGCAGTGTAACGGGGCAGGGGCATCCAGATACGCAGTATTTT.

This clonotype was seen a few times. V and J are TRBV3-1 and TRBJ2-3; D call uncertain. V was pared by 7 bases and J by 1 base, with 12 bases between. Per germline, CDR1 LGHDT and CDR2 YNNKEL (reference sequence). This CDR3 comprises 14 residues. The DNA of the CDR3 is TGTGCCAGCACCCCCGAAGCAGGCACAGATACGCAGTATTTT. Its protein is CASTPEAGTDTQYF.

The CDR3 here is CASLASRETQYF. The CDR3, as DNA: TGTGCCAGCCTAGCATCCAGGGAGACCCAGTACTTC. The gene calls are TRBV7-9 and TRBJ2-5, with a possible D match to TRBD2 (5 bases). Trimming shortened V by 8 bases and J by 5 bases, and 12 bases separated the two germline ends. Germline loops: CDR1 SEHNR, CDR2 FQNEAQ (reference sequence). CDR3 length: 12 amino acids. The full variable domain, completed using reference TRBV7-9 and TRBJ2-5, is DTGVSQNPRHKITKRGQNVTFRCDPISEHNRLYWYRQTLGQGPEFLTYFQNEAQLEKSRLLSDRFSAERPKGSFSTLEIQRTEQGDSAMYLCASLASRETQYFGPGTRLLVL.

This clonotype appeared many times. The V gene is TRBV20-1, the J gene TRBJ2-7; weak D call: TRBD1 (5 bases). V was cut by 6 bases and J by 1 base, with 10 bases left in between. This CDR3 has 12 residues. Germline values: CDR1 DFQATT, CDR2 SNEGSKA (reference sequence). The CDR3 loop is CSADTGSYEQYF. CDR3 sequence (DNA): TGCAGTGCCGATACAGGTTCCTACGAGCAGTACTTC.

This clonotype has a count of ten or more. This sequence joins TRBV20-1 and TRBJ2-1, with TRBD2 identical over 8 bases. The germline gives CDR1 DFQATT, CDR2 SNEGSKA (reference sequence). J lost 7 bases, V lost 3 bases, and 20 bases had no gene match. The CDR3 totals 18 residues. CDR3 DNA: TGCAGTGCTAGTGGAATAGCCGATATGACTAGCGCCTGGAATGAGCAGTTCTTC. This codes for CSASGIADMTSAWNEQFF.